A single TCR beta chain is shown here with its context. No antigen is known for it. Assay: immunoSEQ multiplex PCR; the TCRdb copy retains only in-frame clones and omits some. The repertoire holds about 600,000 clones, over 95% seen once, with about 0.11% in the top ten. This record comes from a study of shared clonotypes between healthy human individuals. Study summary: Per-donor plates numbered three CD4 naive, three CD4 memory, two CD8 naive and one CD8 memory.

The trim removed 5 bases at V and 4 bases at J, leaving 4 bases unmatched. CDR3 size: 14 residues. CDR1 and CDR2 (germline): SGHDT, YYEEEE. Terminally differentiated effector memory CD45RA+ cells were excluded by CCR7 positive selection of CD45RO-negative cells. Findings and limits, study-wide: Inspection by rarefaction showed sorted-subset sequencing to be incomplete despite large depth.

The receptor comes from a woman in her 30s in good health. Sequences were obtained from naive CD8+ T cells sorted from blood. The V and J genes are TRBV5-6 and TRBJ2-3; TRBD1 matches 10 bases. CDR3 nucleotides: TGTGCCAGCAGACTGACAGGGGGCCCAGATACGCAGTATTTT. This translates into CASRLTGGPDTQYF. The whole variable domain, remainder taken from reference TRBV5-6 and TRBJ2-3, is DAGVTQSPTHLIKTRGQQVTLRCSPKSGHDTVSWYQQALGQGPQFIFQYYEEEERQRGNFPDRFSGHQFPNYSSELNVNALLLGDSALYLCASRLTGGPDTQYFGPGTRLTVL.